The 3 T cell receptor beta chains listed next were all sequenced from one sample in a study of CD8 T cells in Susac syndrome. RNA in amounts of about 0.5 to 1 ug was reverse transcribed with random hexamers. Using its own MiXCR run on the immunoSEQ multiplex PCR reads, TCRdb lists one record per CDR3 protein. The sample holds about 400,000 distinct CDR3 sequences, around 83% seen once. The sequenced material came from CD8+ T cells from PBMCs. The receptor set was obtained from a human donor with multiple sclerosis.

The J gene is TRBJ1-5, the V gene TRBV20-1, with 7 nucleotides matching TRBD1. After removal of 5 bases from V and 0 bases from J, the junction contained 7 bases not matched to a gene. The V gene's germline CDR1 is DFQATT and CDR2 SNEGSKA (reference sequence). This CDR3 has 15 residues. The CDR3: CSAQQGQVSNQPQHF. The CDR3 DNA reads TGCAGTGCTCAACAGGGGCAGGTTAGCAATCAGCCCCAGCATTTT.

The rearrangement joins TRBV29-1 to TRBJ1-1; 7 bases are a match to TRBD1. This CDR3 spans 15 amino acids. V dropped 4 bases and J dropped 0; count of bases not matched to a gene: 8. CDR1 is SQVTM, CDR2 ANQGSEA, per germline. CDR3 amino acids: CSVATGTEMNTEAFF. The CDR3 DNA reads TGCAGCGTTGCGACAGGGACTGAAATGAACACTGAAGCTTTCTTT.

The V call is TRBV27, the J call TRBJ1-2, with TRBD1 as a possible D gene (5 bases). Trimming took 6 bases from V and 8 from J, leaving 16 bases between them. Germline CDR1 MNHEY, CDR2 SMNVEV (reference sequence). This CDR3 has 13 residues. CDR3 nucleotide sequence: TGTGCCAGCAGGCCAGCGGAGGGACGCGGCTACACCTTC. Protein sequence: CASRPAEGRGYTF.